Shown below are 5 T cell receptor beta chains from a single sample sequenced in a study of tumor and adjacent non-tumor tissue in lung cancer. No cell sorting was done before RNA was extracted from the tissue. Three rounds of nested PCR, following a modified ARM-PCR protocol, produced the TCRbeta library. Via MiXCR, TCRdb re-called the multiplex PCR reads, giving one row per CDR3 protein. The data show roughly 70,000 distinct CDR3 sequences, less than 80% seen once. The specimen sequenced was lung tumor tissue. The receptors here all came from a man aged 60 to 69 with non-small cell lung cancer.

About this clonotype itself: The junction shows a germline mismatch at one end, possibly a read error. This sequence joins TRBV10-3 and TRBJ1-3, with unresolved D. From germline, CDR1 is ENHRY and CDR2 SYGVKD. The CDR3 covers 15 residues. Here the CDR3 DNA reads TGTGCTATCACCGATGTTAGATGGGATGGAAACACCATATATTTT. Protein product: CAITDVRWDGNTIYF.

A remark on this clonotype: The junction departs from the called germline gene at one end, perhaps through a read error. J is TRBJ2-1 and V is TRBV29-1, with D possibly being TRBD1 (6 bases). Germline V gene lookup returns CDR1 SQVTM and CDR2 ANQGSEA. The CDR3 contains 14 residues. The CDR3: CSVGSGVMGNDQIF. The CDR3 DNA follows: TGCAGCGTTGGGTCAGGGGTCATGGGCAATGACCAGATCTTC.

The chain couples TRBV20-1 to TRBJ2-7, with 14 bases identical to TRBD2. Per germline, CDR1 DFQATT and CDR2 SNEGSKA (reference sequence). The CDR3 sequence is 15 residues long. CDR3 protein: CSARKGLAGGREQCV. CDR3 nucleotides: TGCAGCGCTAGAAAAGGACTAGCGGGAGGACGAGAGCAGTGCGTC.

As for this clonotype: Being one base from a much bigger clone, this may be a read error. Because the CDR3 is missing its conserved closing phenylalanine or tryptophan, this is likely a read error. This sequence joins TRBV5-4 and TRBJ2-2; perhaps TRBD2 as D (6 bases). Germline assignment: CDR1 SGHNT and CDR2 YYREEE (reference sequence). V was cut by 9 bases and J by 5 bases, with 17 bases left in between. There are 14 residues in the CDR3. This CDR3 is CATSREGRTGELFL. Written as DNA, the CDR3 is TGTGCCACCTCCCGAGAAGGGAGGACCGGGGAGCTGTTTCTT.

With respect to this clonotype: The junction departs from the called germline gene at one end, perhaps through a read error. The V gene is TRBV28, the J gene TRBJ1-5; D remains ambiguous. CDR1 MDHEN and CDR2 SYDVKM come from the germline V gene. The CDR3 has 13 amino acids. DNA of the CDR3: TGTGCCAGTAGCCAAGACCCCGGCCAGCCCCGGCATTTT. Its protein product is CASSQDPGQPRHF.